This T cell receptor (beta chain) stems from a study of CD8 T cells in Susac syndrome (dated by TCRdb to the late 2010s). Regarding the study in general: Whether CD8+ T cell activation and differentiation in Susac syndrome was antigen driven was tested using repertoire sequencing.

CDR1 and CDR2, per the germline V gene (reference sequence), are MNHNY and SVGAGI. Trimming takes 7 bases off V and 4 bases off J; junction bases not matched to a gene: 2. The CDR3 covers 12 residues, taking in both the cysteine and the phenylalanine. Only the CDR3 DNA is retained, 36 bases long and in frame from the first base. RNA was extracted using the RNeasy kit, and about 0.45 to 1 ug of the RNA was reverse transcribed with random hexamers. The immunoSEQ multiplex PCR assay, covering 54 Vbeta and 13 Jbeta segments, was used to amplify TCR beta CDR3 regions. PCR amplification bias was corrected by using a synthetic template baseline for primer optimization and computational correction. Per the original workflow: Reads were annotated to V, D and J genes according to IMGT and were analyzed with immunoSEQ Analyzer, with only productive sequences retained. Clonality was calculated as one minus the Shannon entropy normalized by log2 of the number of productive unique sequences. For each patient and control, public and private clones were evaluated among the 100 most prevalent clones. Clones were defined as Susac-specific when absent from the healthy and MS cohorts, from roughly 1,100 published viral clones and from other ImmuneACCESS disease sequences. TCRdb reanalyzed the raw reads on its own, using fastp at Q25 for trimming and MiXCR for clone calling, and kept in-frame beta chains. Rows are unified per CDR3 protein, each entry keeping the most common DNA and genes. None of the V and J calls come from the authors' own analysis; TCRdb made them. For this sample the table gives 150,000 to 200,000 distinct CDR3 sequences, of which just over 90% were detected only once. More than 0.11% of the sample goes to the ten largest clones.

Peripheral blood CD8+ and CD4+ T cells from healthy donors, Susac syndrome patients and multiple sclerosis patients were profiled using high-throughput TCR beta sequencing. The healthy donors served as controls matched for age and sex. CD8+ TEMRA cells were enriched by FACS, while bulk CD8+ and CD4+ T cells were purified by magnetic negative isolation. Blood was collected in EDTA tubes and processed within 24 hours, with PBMCs isolated through density gradient centrifugation. PBMCs intended for TCR sequencing were frozen in liquid nitrogen and were later thawed in a 37 degrees C water bath. A purity of at least 90% was achieved for sorted or isolated CD4+, CD8+ and CD8+ TEMRA cells. Of note for this clonotype: What this receptor recognizes is not known. Base qualities are not recorded, but no much larger clone differs from it by a single base.

What the research found in general, with its limitations: The number of individuals in the TCR sequencing and HLA analysis was acknowledged as relatively small.

This receptor was identified in a human donor in good health. The sequence links TRBV6-6 to TRBJ1-1, with 8 central nucleotides matching TRBD1. Material: CD4+ T cells from PBMCs. At the DNA level, the sequence is TGTGCCAGCACCGACAGGGGCACTGAAGCTTTCTTT. It translates as CASTDRGTEAFF.